This T cell receptor beta chain was sequenced in a study of PD-1 blockade in classical Hodgkin lymphoma. Profiled with immunoSEQ multiplex PCR; TCRdb holds only in-frame clones, not every one. The sample records roughly 64,000 clones, about 92% being singletons. As to time point: cycle 4 day 1 (C4D1), after less than 7 weeks of nivolumab. Every patient was affected by relapse after autologous stem cell transplantation, while exposure to brentuximab vedotin was not uniform. Remarks on this clone: Antigen unknown.

Study-level points and caveats: TCR diversity in CD4+, not CD8+, cells rose significantly by C4D1.

The material sequenced was peripheral blood mononuclear cells (PBMCs), taken before the fourth cycle of nivolumab. The source of this sequence is a human donor with classical Hodgkin lymphoma.

The CDR3 here is CASSWGSGSVETQYF. CDR3 coding DNA: TGTGCCAGCAGCTGGGGTAGCGGGAGTGTGGAGACCCAGTACTTC. J is TRBJ2-5 and V is TRBV5-4, with 9 bases identical to TRBD2. V lost 3 bases and J lost 5; bases outside the gene matches: 8. This CDR3 region has 15 residues. The germline V gene has CDR1 SGHNT and CDR2 YYREEE (reference sequence).